Listed here are 26 T cell receptor beta chains from one sample, sequenced in a study of blood T cell repertoires in COVID-19. Libraries were prepared by immunoSEQ multiplex PCR; TCRdb keeps only in-frame clonotypes and omits some of them. The top ten clones hold 7% to 9% of a sample with more than 80,000 clones, about 83% of them seen once. The specimen sequenced was peripheral blood. The source is a man aged 45-65 years with active COVID-19.

The rearrangement joins TRBV7-2 to TRBJ2-5; TRBD1 matches at 9 bases. V lost 5 bases, J lost 5 bases, and 9 bases stayed unmatched. The length of the CDR3 is 15 residues. CDR1 SGHTA and CDR2 FQGNSA come from the germline V gene. The CDR3 loop is CASSIQQGAEETQYF. In nucleotides, the CDR3 is TGTGCCAGCAGCATACAACAGGGGGCGGAGGAGACCCAGTACTTC.

The chain recombines TRBV19 with TRBJ2-7; 10 nucleotides agree with TRBD1. The CDR3 runs to 15 residues. The J segment lost 4 bases and the V segment lost 1 base, leaving 4 bases of the junction unmatched. Germline CDR1 LNHDA, CDR2 SQIVND (reference sequence). In DNA form, the CDR3 reads TGTGCCAGTAGTATAGCGTGGGACAGGGGATACGAGCAGTACTTC. Translated: CASSIAWDRGYEQYF.

The gene calls are TRBV10-1 and TRBJ1-5, with D uncertain. The CDR3 covers 17 residues. Germline loops: CDR1 WNHNN, CDR2 SYGVQD (reference sequence). The V end lost 5 bases, the J end lost 0 bases, and 17 bases lay between the germline ends. Written as DNA, the CDR3 is TGCGCCAGCAGTCAGTGGGCACCTCTTTATAGCAATCAGCCCCAGCATTTT. It translates to CASSQWAPLYSNQPQHF.

The V gene is TRBV27, the J gene TRBJ1-6; TRBD1 matches at 9 bases. Germline CDR1 and CDR2: MNHEY and SMNVEV (reference sequence). This CDR3 has 15 residues. V trimming: 5 bases; J trimming: 9 bases; junction bases outside the gene matches: 8. CDR3 residues: CASSPNRGRGSPLHF. As DNA, the CDR3 is TGTGCCAGCAGTCCCAACAGGGGGCGAGGTTCACCCCTCCACTTT.

The J gene is TRBJ2-4, the V gene TRBV18, with D perhaps matching TRBD2 (6 bases). Germline V lookup: CDR1 KGHSH, CDR2 LQKENI. The CDR3 consists of 14 residues. V lost 6 bases and J lost 5, with 14 bases in between. CDR3 nucleotides: TGTGCCAGCTCCCTGGACGGGGGAGAAAACATTCAGTACTTC. Amino acid sequence: CASSLDGGENIQYF.

V usage is TRBV5-4 and J usage is TRBJ2-2; the match to TRBD2 covers 7 bases. The CDR3 sequence is 15 residues long. J gave up 7 bases and V 5 bases, and 11 bases lay outside the gene matches. Germline-derived CDR1 and CDR2 are SGHNT and YYREEE (reference sequence). Here the CDR3 DNA reads TGTGCCAGCAGTCGTGGGGGGAGGGCTGGCGGGGAGCTGTTTTTT. As protein: CASSRGGRAGGELFF.

This clone was seen more than once but under ten times. The chain has TRBV2 and TRBJ1-2, with a weak D call TRBD1 (6 bases). V was shortened by 3 bases and J by 6 bases, with 11 bases between the two germline ends. The CDR3 has 13 amino acids. In germline, CDR1 is SNHLY, CDR2 FYNNEI. The CDR3 loop is CASSDSPGDGYTF. In DNA, the CDR3 is TGTGCCAGCAGTGATTCGCCAGGGGATGGCTACACCTTC.

This chain links TRBV18 with TRBJ2-3, with 7 bases fitting TRBD2. CDR1 and CDR2 (germline): KGHSH, LQKENI. Trimming removed 5 bases from V and 2 bases from J; junction bases left unmatched: 13. The CDR3 contains 17 residues. CDR3 DNA sequence: TGTGCCAGCTCAAGCGTCTCCAGGCTAGCGGTCACAGATACGCAGTATTTT. Its translation: CASSSVSRLAVTDTQYF.

The chain links TRBV10-3 to TRBJ1-1; 7 nucleotides agree with TRBD1. Germline-derived CDR1 and CDR2 are ENHRY and SYGVKD. V lost 10 bases to trimming and J lost 1 base; unmatched junction nucleotides: 6. The CDR3 covers 13 residues. DNA of the CDR3: TGTGCCACGAGACAGGGTTCGAACACTGAAGCTTTCTTT. Translated: CATRQGSNTEAFF.

CDR3 nucleotides: TGTGCCTGGAGTGGACAGGGAGGCATTCAGTACTTC. As protein: CAWSGQGGIQYF. V and J are TRBV30 and TRBJ2-4, with a tentative D call TRBD1 (7 bases). The CDR3 has 12 amino acids. Trimming pared 1 base from V and 9 bases from J, leaving 10 bases between. Per germline, CDR1 GTSNPN and CDR2 SVGIG (reference sequence).

V is TRBV7-2 and J is TRBJ2-5; 8 bases agree with TRBD1. This CDR3 is 15 amino acids long. After removal of 3 bases from V and 3 bases from J, the junction contained 6 bases not matched to a gene. Germline CDR1 is SGHTA and CDR2 is FQGNSA. CDR3 in amino acids: CASSFDRGGEETQYF. CDR3 DNA sequence: TGTGCCAGCAGCTTTGACAGGGGAGGTGAAGAGACCCAGTACTTC.

V is TRBV4-3 and J is TRBJ2-4; D might be TRBD2 (6 bases). V was clipped by 0 bases and J by 7 bases, with 10 bases between them. The V gene's germline CDR1 is LGHNA and CDR2 YSLEER. The CDR3 length is 14 residues. In nucleotides, the CDR3 is TGCGCCAGCAGCCAAGAGGAGGGGTATAACATTCAGTACTTC. Protein sequence: CASSQEEGYNIQYF.

This clone has only one observation. The chain uses TRBV4-1 and TRBJ2-1; TRBD2 might be the D (7 bases). In germline, CDR1 is MGHRA, CDR2 YSYEKL. The V end lost 1 base, the J end lost 4 bases, and 14 bases lay between the germline ends. This CDR3 comprises 16 residues. CDR3 amino acids: CASSQVRGAGYNEQFF. CDR3 sequence (DNA): TGCGCCAGCAGCCAAGTTCGGGGGGCCGGATACAATGAGCAGTTCTTC.

This chain uses TRBV21-1 with TRBJ1-2; the table gives TRBD1 as D, unverified against the DNA. TRBV21-1 counts as a pseudogene. The CDR3 is 15 amino acids. CDR3 amino acids: CASSNTGPLDYGYTF. The CDR3, as DNA: TGTGCCAGCAGCAACACAGGCCCGCTAGACTATGGCTACACCTTC.

The V gene is TRBV11-2, the J gene TRBJ2-7, with TRBD2 identical over 7 bases. This CDR3 is 14 amino acids long. The V segment lost 5 bases and the J segment 1 base; nucleotides outside the gene matches: 5. Germline lookup yields CDR1 SGHAT and CDR2 FQNNGV. The CDR3 region is CASSRTRTSYEQYF. The CDR3 DNA reads as TGTGCCAGCAGCCGGACTAGGACATCCTACGAGCAGTACTTC. The whole variable domain, remainder taken from reference TRBV11-2 and TRBJ2-7, is EAGVAQSPRYKIIEKRQSVAFWCNPISGHATLYWYQQILGQGPKLLIQFQNNGVVDDSQLPKDRFSAERLKGVDSTLKIQPAKLEDSAVYLCASSRTRTSYEQYFGPGTRLTVT.

The chain carries TRBV5-4 and TRBJ1-1; 8 nucleotides match TRBD1. J was trimmed by 4 bases and V by 4 bases; bases with no gene match: 9. The CDR3 has 15 residues. Germline V gene sequence: CDR1 SGHNT, CDR2 YYREEE (reference sequence). The CDR3: CASSAMGQEITEAFF. The DNA of the CDR3 is TGTGCCAGCAGCGCTATGGGACAGGAGATCACTGAAGCTTTCTTT.

The chain uses TRBV7-3 and TRBJ2-6; no clear D. From germline, CDR1 is SGHTA and CDR2 FQGTGA. The CDR3 is 15 amino acids. V was shortened by 2 bases and J by 4 bases, with 9 bases between the two germline ends. CDR3 residues: CASSLPGSGANVLTF. The DNA for the CDR3 is TGTGCCAGCAGCTTACCCGGGTCCGGGGCCAACGTCCTGACTTTC.

The chain carries TRBV11-3 and TRBJ2-2; 8 bases align to TRBD2. Germline-derived CDR1 and CDR2 are SGHNT and YENEEA. Unmatched junction bases numbered 8, after V lost 2 bases and J lost 6 bases. CDR3 size: 16 residues. CDR3 protein: CASSLSGGGPPGELFF. CDR3 sequence (DNA): TGTGCCAGCAGCTTAAGTGGCGGGGGGCCTCCCGGGGAGCTGTTTTTT.

This chain connects TRBV18 to TRBJ2-1; tentative D call: TRBD1 (6 bases). This CDR3 contains 15 residues. V was trimmed by 4 bases and J by 6 bases, leaving 16 bases between them. Germline-derived CDR1 and CDR2 are KGHSH and LQKENI. The CDR3 DNA sequence: TGTGCCAGCTCACGAGCAGCCCGGACAGTCAATGAGCAGTTCTTC. Protein sequence: CASSRAARTVNEQFF.

This chain joins TRBV7-9 and TRBJ1-6; 7 bases fit TRBD1. Per germline, CDR1 SEHNR and CDR2 FQNEAQ (reference sequence). The trim removed 7 bases at V and 3 bases at J, leaving 3 bases unmatched. CDR3 size: 14 residues. CDR3 bases: TGTGCCAGCACACGGGACAGCTATAATTCACCCCTCCACTTT. Amino acids: CASTRDSYNSPLHF.

This clone was counted a single time. The chain links TRBV7-9 to TRBJ1-1, with 9 nucleotides matching TRBD1. The CDR3 spans 15 residues. The V segment lost 5 bases and the J segment 3 bases; nucleotides outside the gene matches: 7. The germline V gene has CDR1 SEHNR and CDR2 FQNEAQ (reference sequence). The CDR3 nucleotides read TGTGCCAGCAGCATCGGGGACAGGGCGGACACTGAAGCTTTCTTT. This encodes CASSIGDRADTEAFF.

The V and J genes are TRBV5-6 and TRBJ1-1, with TRBD1 identical over 9 bases. The germline CDR1 and CDR2 sequences are SGHDT and YYEEEE. V shed 1 base and J 4 bases; nucleotides not matched to a gene: 5. The CDR3 has 15 amino acids. For the CDR3, the DNA is TGTGCCAGCAGCTTGAGAGGACAGGGGTTCACTGAAGCTTTCTTT. Translating gives CASSLRGQGFTEAFF.

The V call is TRBV18, the J call TRBJ1-1; D ambiguous. The CDR3 is made up of 14 amino acids. Germline-derived CDR1 and CDR2 are KGHSH and LQKENI. V was shortened by 2 bases and J by 0 bases, with 7 bases between the two germline ends. Here the CDR3 reads CASSPGLMNTEAFF. The DNA for the CDR3 is TGTGCCAGCTCACCAGGACTGATGAACACTGAAGCTTTCTTT. Combining the CDR3 with reference TRBV18 and TRBJ1-1 gives the whole variable domain NAGVMQNPRHLVRRRGQEARLRCSPMKGHSHVYWYRQLPEEGLKFMVYLQKENIIDESGMPKERFSAEFPKEGPSILRIQQVVRGDSAAYFCASSPGLMNTEAFFGQGTRLTVV.

The gene calls are TRBV29-1 and TRBJ2-7; no definite D call. CDR1 SQVTM and CDR2 ANQGSEA come from the germline V gene. The V end was cut by 0 bases, the J end by 5 bases, with 11 bases between. The CDR3 has 13 amino acids. CDR3 sequence reads: CSVEDLETNEQYF. In DNA, the CDR3 is TGCAGCGTTGAAGATCTGGAAACTAACGAGCAGTACTTC.

This chain joins TRBV18 and TRBJ2-7; D perhaps matches TRBD2 (5 bases). From germline, CDR1 is KGHSH and CDR2 LQKENI. Trimming took off 2 bases at V and 7 bases at J, with 15 bases between the two ends. The CDR3 is 14 residues long. CDR3 protein: CASSPVGVPTEQYF. As DNA, the CDR3 is TGTGCCAGCTCACCAGTCGGGGTTCCTACGGAGCAGTACTTC.

The V call is TRBV5-4, the J call TRBJ1-4; TRBD1 aligns across 9 bases. There are 15 residues in the CDR3. J was trimmed by 8 bases and V by 4 bases; bases with no gene match: 9. Germline CDR1 SGHNT, CDR2 YYREEE (reference sequence). Here the CDR3 DNA reads TGTGCCAGCAGCCCAGGACAGGGGAGGGGGGAAAAACTGTTTTTT. It codes for CASSPGQGRGEKLFF.